The present entry profiles one T cell receptor (beta chain) with its context. This specimen belongs to a study of blood T cell repertoires in COVID-19. Study details: Acute-phase and convalescent COVID-19 samples originated in the United States, Italy and Spain. T cells, B-cell-depleted T cells, or PBMCs supplied cDNA or gDNA.

Methods used by the authors: For nucleated cells, counts were estimated from reference gene primer amplification. Clones were sequenced by immunoSEQ multiplex PCR, and TCRdb holds only the in-frame ones, with some missing. Clone size and V and J calls were adopted from that table, with D and trimming inferred from the DNA. The sample lists tens of thousands of clones; 80% to 95% were seen once. This CDR3 region has 17 residues. The ends lost 1 base at V and 5 bases at J; junction bases unmatched: 8. Germline CDR1 and CDR2: LGHNA and YNFKEQ. The receptor was derived from a woman between 70 and 85 years old with active COVID-19. The chain uses TRBV4-2 and TRBJ1-4, with 9 bases identical to TRBD1. Sequencing input: peripheral blood. CDR3 loop: CASSQVRTGEGNEKLFF. The CDR3 DNA is TGTGCCAGCAGCCAAGTTAGGACAGGGGAGGGAAATGAAAAACTGTTTTTT.